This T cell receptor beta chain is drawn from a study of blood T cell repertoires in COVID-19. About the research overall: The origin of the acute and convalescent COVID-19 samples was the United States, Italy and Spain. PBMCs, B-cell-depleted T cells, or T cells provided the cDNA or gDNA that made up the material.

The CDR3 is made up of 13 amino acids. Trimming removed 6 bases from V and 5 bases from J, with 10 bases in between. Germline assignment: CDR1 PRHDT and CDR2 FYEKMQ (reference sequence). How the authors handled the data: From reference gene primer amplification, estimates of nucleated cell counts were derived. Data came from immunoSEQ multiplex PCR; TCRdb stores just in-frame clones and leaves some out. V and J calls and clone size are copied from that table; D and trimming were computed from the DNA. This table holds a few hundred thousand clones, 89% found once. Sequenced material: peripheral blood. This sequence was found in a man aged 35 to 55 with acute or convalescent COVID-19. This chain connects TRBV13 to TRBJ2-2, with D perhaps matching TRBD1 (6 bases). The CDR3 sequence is CASRLQGTGELFF. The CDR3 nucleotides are TGTGCCAGCAGGCTTCAGGGGACCGGGGAGCTGTTTTTT.